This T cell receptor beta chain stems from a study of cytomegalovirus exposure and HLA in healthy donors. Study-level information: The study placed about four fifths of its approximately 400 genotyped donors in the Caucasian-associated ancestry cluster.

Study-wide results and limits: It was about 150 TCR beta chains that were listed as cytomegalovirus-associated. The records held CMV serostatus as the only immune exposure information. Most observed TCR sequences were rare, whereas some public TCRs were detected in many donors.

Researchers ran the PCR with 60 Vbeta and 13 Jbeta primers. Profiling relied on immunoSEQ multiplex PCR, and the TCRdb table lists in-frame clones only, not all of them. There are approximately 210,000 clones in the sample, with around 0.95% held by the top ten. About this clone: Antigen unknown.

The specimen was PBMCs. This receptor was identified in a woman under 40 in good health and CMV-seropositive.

DNA for the CDR3: TGTGCCAGCAGCCAAGTGCGAGTTCGAAGCACAGATACGCAGTATTTT. It codes for CASSQVRVRSTDTQYF. The chain joins TRBV14 to TRBJ2-3; unclear D gene. Trimming shortened V by 1 base and J by 0 bases, and 11 bases separated the two germline ends. Germline V gene lookup returns CDR1 SGHDN and CDR2 FVKESK. CDR3 size: 16 residues.